The source of this T cell receptor (beta chain) is a study of T cell changes during pregnancy in multiple sclerosis. The CDR3 is 13 amino acids. Losses at the gene ends were 6 bases for V and 6 bases for J; bases not matched to a gene: 4. Germline V lookup: CDR1 ENHRY, CDR2 SYGVKD. TCRdb's table, derived via immunoSEQ multiplex PCR, lists solely in-frame clones and lacks some. Of around 62,000 clones listed, about nine tenths are singletons. The sequence came from a female donor with multiple sclerosis, enrolled in a pregnancy study. The gene calls are TRBV10-3 and TRBJ1-5, with 8 bases aligning to TRBD1. The specimen was peripheral blood, collected in the first trimester of pregnancy. CDR3: CAIREDRAQPQHF. The CDR3 region has the DNA TGTGCCATCAGGGAGGACAGGGCTCAGCCCCAGCATTTT.